The 4 T cell receptor beta chains reported below all come from one sample, sequenced in a study of shared clonotypes between healthy human individuals. Terminally differentiated effector memory CD45RA+ cells were left out of the naive CD8 fraction, which was CD45RO-negative and positively selected for CCR7. Clones were read by immunoSEQ multiplex PCR, and TCRdb kept only the in-frame ones, dropping some. The data hold 1.5 million to 2.5 million clones, with about 95% observed a single time. Source material: naive CD8+ T cells sorted from blood. These TCRs come from a man between 18 and 29 years old in good health.

The chain joins TRBV10-3 to TRBJ2-3; TRBD1 agrees at 7 bases. V was clipped by 3 bases and J by 0 bases; unmatched bases: 12. The V gene's germline CDR1 is ENHRY and CDR2 SYGVKD. This CDR3 is 18 amino acids long. The CDR3 sequence: CAISEPVTGSLSTDTQYF. CDR3 nucleotides: TGTGCCATCAGTGAACCCGTGACAGGGAGCCTTAGCACAGATACGCAGTATTTT.

This clone was seen once. The rearrangement links TRBV18 to TRBJ2-7; D uncertain. Trimming left V 3 bases short and J 0 bases short, with 9 bases between. Germline-derived CDR1 and CDR2 are KGHSH and LQKENI. The CDR3 consists of 14 residues. CDR3 sequence (DNA): TGTGCCAGCTCACCGGCAGGTCTCTCCTACGAGCAGTACTTC. It specifies CASSPAGLSYEQYF.

Notes on this clone: One end of the junction does not line up with germline, which may come from a read error. The chain joins TRBV27 to TRBJ2-5; D possibly matches TRBD1 or TRBD2 (5 bases each). The CDR3 loop spans 11 amino acids. Looked up from germline, CDR1 is MNHEY and CDR2 is SMNVEV (reference sequence). CDR3 region: CASSSGDGLHF. CDR3 DNA: TGTGCCAGCAGTTCCGGGGACGGTCTACACTTC.

V is TRBV19 and J is TRBJ2-5; 12 nucleotides match TRBD2. Losses at the gene ends were 3 bases for V and 5 bases for J; bases not matched to a gene: 4. The CDR3 is 15 amino acids. Germline loops: CDR1 LNHDA, CDR2 SQIVND (reference sequence). The CDR3 DNA is TGTGCCAGTAGTATTACTAGCGGGAGGTATGAGACCCAGTACTTC. This sequence encodes CASSITSGRYETQYF.